A selection of T cell receptor beta chains follows, all from one sample in a study of shared clonotypes between healthy human individuals. Repertoires were generated with immunoSEQ multiplex PCR, while TCRdb's copy carries only in-frame clones and drops some. The data hold about 2.4 million clones, with roughly 93% observed a single time. The sample was naive CD4+ T cells from PBMCs. The receptor source for this set is a man aged 18 to 29 in good health. Some clones in this sample may be carry-over from other donors' samples. Both conserved end residues are part of each CDR3. The D gene is left open where the match is weak. Where a row states a size, it is once, few, many or the class of an expanded clone; other rows omit it.

clone_size: .
d_call: .
j_call: TRBJ2-1
v_call: TRBV19
cdr3_nt: TGTGCCAGTAGTATAGTAAACAATGAGCAGTTCTTC
cdr3_aa: CASSIVNNEQFF

clone_size: .
d_call: .
j_call: TRBJ2-1
v_call: TRBV13
cdr3_nt: TGTGCCAGCAGCTTAGGGTCTGGATCTATTACGAATGAGCAGTTCTTC
cdr3_aa: CASSLGSGSITNEQFF

clone_size: .
d_call: TRBD1
j_call: TRBJ2-5
v_call: TRBV29-1
cdr3_nt: TGCAGCGCTTATACCGGGACAGTCCCCGAGACCCAGTACTTC
cdr3_aa: CSAYTGTVPETQYF

clone_size: once
d_call: TRBD2
j_call: TRBJ2-1
v_call: TRBV15
cdr3_nt: TGTGCCACCAGCAGAGGGACTAGCGGGAGTGTAGATGAGCAGTTCTTC
cdr3_aa: CATSRGTSGSVDEQFF

clone_size: .
d_call: .
j_call: TRBJ2-1
v_call: TRBV5-6
cdr3_nt: TGTGCCAGCAGCTTGGTGAGGGCCAGGGTAGAGTTCTTC
cdr3_aa: CASSLVRARVEFF

clone_size: .
d_call: TRBD1
j_call: TRBJ2-7
v_call: TRBV29-1
cdr3_nt: TGCAGCGTTGAAGGGGACAGATCCTACGAGCAGTACTTC
cdr3_aa: CSVEGDRSYEQYF

clone_size: .
d_call: .
j_call: TRBJ2-7
v_call: TRBV11-2
cdr3_nt: TGTGCCAGCAGCCCACGGGGGCTGGCGGGAGACTACGAGCAGTACTTC
cdr3_aa: CASSPRGLAGDYEQYF

clone_size: .
d_call: TRBD1
j_call: TRBJ2-2
v_call: TRBV5-1
cdr3_nt: TGCGCCAGCAGCCTCGGGACAGGATCGAACACCGGGGAGCTGTTTTTT
cdr3_aa: CASSLGTGSNTGELFF

clone_size: .
d_call: .
j_call: TRBJ2-7
v_call: TRBV7-2
cdr3_nt: TGTGCCAGCAGCTTAGGTGTCGGGAGAAGCTACGAGCAGTACTTC
cdr3_aa: CASSLGVGRSYEQYF

clone_size: .
d_call: .
j_call: TRBJ2-2
v_call: TRBV11-2
cdr3_nt: TGTGCCAGCAGGACGACAGGTGGGAACACCGGGGAGCTGTTTTTT
cdr3_aa: CASRTTGGNTGELFF

clone_size: .
d_call: .
j_call: TRBJ2-7
v_call: TRBV6-5
cdr3_nt: TGTGCCAGCAGTTACTCGTACGGAACCTACGAGCAGTACTTC
cdr3_aa: CASSYSYGTYEQYF

clone_size: .
d_call: .
j_call: TRBJ1-1
v_call: TRBV19
cdr3_nt: TGTGCCAGTAGTATAGTAGACCAAGCTTTCTTT
cdr3_aa: CASSIVDQAFF

clone_size: few
d_call: .
j_call: TRBJ2-4
v_call: TRBV7-9
cdr3_nt: TGTGCCAGCAGCTTGCTTCCTGGCGCCAAAAACATTCAGTACTTC
cdr3_aa: CASSLLPGAKNIQYF

clone_size: .
d_call: TRBD1
j_call: TRBJ2-5
v_call: TRBV7-9
cdr3_nt: TGTGCCAGCAGACGGGACAGGGGTTACTGGGGAGGAGAGACCCAGTACTTC
cdr3_aa: CASRRDRGYWGGETQYF

clone_size: .
d_call: .
j_call: TRBJ1-5
v_call: TRBV4-1
cdr3_nt: TGCGCCAGCAGCCAGGGTAGGAGGGGCGAGAGCAATCAGCCCCAGCATTTT
cdr3_aa: CASSQGRRGESNQPQHF

clone_size: .
d_call: TRBD2
j_call: TRBJ2-7
v_call: TRBV5-1
cdr3_nt: TGCGCCAGCAGCTTGGTGGTAGCGGGATCGTACGAGCAGTACTTC
cdr3_aa: CASSLVVAGSYEQYF

clone_size: .
d_call: TRBD1
j_call: TRBJ1-2
v_call: TRBV18
cdr3_nt: TGTGCCAGCTCACCGGTCGGGACAGGGGGCGGCTACACCTTC
cdr3_aa: CASSPVGTGGGYTF

clone_size: few
d_call: .
j_call: TRBJ1-2
v_call: TRBV6-5
cdr3_nt: TGTGCCAGCCGGGACACTACTATCTATGGCTACACCTTC
cdr3_aa: CASRDTTIYGYTF

clone_size: .
d_call: .
j_call: TRBJ1-1
v_call: TRBV28
cdr3_nt: TGTGCCAGCAGGGAGGACACTGAAGCTTTCTTT
cdr3_aa: CASREDTEAFF

clone_size: .
d_call: .
j_call: TRBJ1-3
v_call: TRBV11-2
cdr3_nt: TGTGCCAGCAGCGTAGCGATCGGAGTGGTAACCATATATTTT
cdr3_aa: CASSVAIGVVTIYF

clone_size: .
d_call: .
j_call: TRBJ2-2
v_call: TRBV5-1
cdr3_nt: TGCGCCAGCAGAGGGGACACGAACACCGGGGAGCTGTTTTTT
cdr3_aa: CASRGDTNTGELFF

clone_size: .
d_call: TRBD2
j_call: TRBJ2-3
v_call: TRBV7-6
cdr3_nt: TGTGCCAGCAGCTCCTTAGCGGGGCCCACAGATACGCAGTATTTT
cdr3_aa: CASSSLAGPTDTQYF

clone_size: .
d_call: TRBD2
j_call: TRBJ2-7
v_call: TRBV14
cdr3_nt: TGTGCCAGCAGCCCCTTAGCGGGAGCCCTCTCCTACGAGCAGTACTTC
cdr3_aa: CASSPLAGALSYEQYF

clone_size: .
d_call: TRBD1
j_call: TRBJ1-1
v_call: TRBV5-1
cdr3_nt: TGCGCCAGCAGCCAGGGGGGGAACACTGAAGCTTTCTTT
cdr3_aa: CASSQGGNTEAFF

clone_size: .
d_call: .
j_call: TRBJ2-7
v_call: TRBV6-5
cdr3_nt: TGTGCCAGCAGTAGATCAGGGGAGTTCTACGAGCAGTACTTC
cdr3_aa: CASSRSGEFYEQYF

clone_size: .
d_call: TRBD1
j_call: TRBJ2-2
v_call: TRBV28
cdr3_nt: TGTGCCAGCAGTCCACAGGGGGCTGGGACCGGGGAGCTGTTTTTT
cdr3_aa: CASSPQGAGTGELFF

clone_size: .
d_call: .
j_call: TRBJ2-1
v_call: TRBV5-6
cdr3_nt: TGTGCCAGCAGCTGGAGGGGAACCTACAATGAGCAGTTCTTC
cdr3_aa: CASSWRGTYNEQFF

clone_size: once
d_call: .
j_call: TRBJ1-3
v_call: TRBV10-3
cdr3_nt: TGTGCCATCAGTGAGGTCGCGGGAAACACCATATATTTT
cdr3_aa: CAISEVAGNTIYF

clone_size: .
d_call: TRBD1
j_call: TRBJ2-7
v_call: TRBV7-2
cdr3_nt: TGTGCCAGCGCCCGGGACAGGGGGGACGAGCAGTACTTC
cdr3_aa: CASARDRGDEQYF